Following are 15 T cell receptor beta chains from one sample sequenced in a study of shared clonotypes between healthy human individuals. Clones were read by immunoSEQ multiplex PCR, and TCRdb kept only the in-frame ones, dropping some. The table has more than 2 million clones, about 93% seen once. Naive-designated CD8 cells lacked CD45RO, were positively enriched for CCR7, and omitted terminally differentiated effector memory CD45RA+ cells. The sample was naive CD8+ T cells from PBMCs. The receptors come from a man younger than 35 in good health. Some clones in this sample may be carry-over from other donors' samples.

The V call is TRBV4-2, the J call TRBJ2-7; unclear D gene. The CDR3 length is 15 residues. The V gene's germline CDR1 is LGHNA and CDR2 YNFKEQ. Trimming left V 3 bases short and J 0 bases short, with 12 bases between. The CDR3 region is CASSQELNPSYEQYF. The CDR3 nucleotides read TGTGCCAGCAGCCAGGAACTGAACCCCTCCTACGAGCAGTACTTC.

The chain joins TRBV28 to TRBJ2-7; the D gene is possibly TRBD2 (7 bases). CDR1 is MDHEN, CDR2 SYDVKM, per germline. The CDR3 is 14 residues long. V dropped 6 bases and J dropped 4 bases, with 16 bases sitting between them. CDR3 sequence reads: CASSGGGEGYEQYF. Here the CDR3 DNA reads TGTGCCAGCAGCGGAGGGGGGGAGGGTTACGAGCAGTACTTC.

V and J are TRBV19 and TRBJ2-7; a weak D match, TRBD1 (6 bases). Germline assignment: CDR1 LNHDA and CDR2 SQIVND (reference sequence). The CDR3 is 15 residues long. Trimming pared 4 bases from V and 6 bases from J, leaving 19 bases between. The CDR3 DNA follows: TGTGCCAGTAGTAAGTGGGCAGGGGAACTGCGCGAGCAGTACTTC. Its translation: CASSKWAGELREQYF.

V gene TRBV6-5 combines with J gene TRBJ2-1; D not resolved. Germline CDR1 and CDR2: MNHEY and SVGAGI. V was cut by 6 bases and J by 1 base, with 13 bases left in between. The CDR3 is 15 residues long. CDR3 sequence reads: CASRDDSGSYNEQFF. The DNA of the CDR3 is TGTGCCAGCAGAGACGATAGTGGGTCCTACAATGAGCAGTTCTTC.

This chain joins TRBV5-6 and TRBJ1-1, with D hard to call. Per the germline V gene, CDR1 is SGHDT and CDR2 is YYEEEE. V was pared by 4 bases and J by 0 bases, with 7 bases between. The CDR3 contains 13 residues. The CDR3 DNA is TGTGCCAGCAGCCGGAGGGTGAACACTGAAGCTTTCTTT. Translated, it gives CASSRRVNTEAFF.

The chain links TRBV27 to TRBJ1-5; 10 bases align to TRBD1. Germline V CDR1 and CDR2: MNHEY, SMNVEV (reference sequence). The CDR3 extends over 14 amino acids. V lost 5 bases to trimming and J lost 5 bases; unmatched junction nucleotides: 3. CDR3 sequence (DNA): TGTGCCAGCAGTGTCGGACAGGGGGATCAGCCCCAGCATTTT. Protein: CASSVGQGDQPQHF.

The chain is built from TRBV2 and TRBJ2-4; 7 bases line up with TRBD1. This CDR3 is 17 amino acids long. Germline V lookup: CDR1 SNHLY, CDR2 FYNNEI. V was clipped by 2 bases and J by 5 bases; unmatched bases: 12. The CDR3 spells CASSELKARGRENIQYF. The CDR3 region has the DNA TGTGCCAGCAGTGAACTCAAGGCGAGGGGGCGGGAAAACATTCAGTACTTC.

The chain is built from TRBV4-2 and TRBJ2-1; 11 nucleotides match TRBD2. V dropped 4 bases and J dropped 4; count of bases not matched to a gene: 6. CDR3 size: 16 residues. Germline CDR1 is LGHNA and CDR2 is YNFKEQ. The DNA for the CDR3 is TGTGCCAGCAGCCCCGGGACTAGCGGTCCATACAATGAGCAGTTCTTC. Translation: CASSPGTSGPYNEQFF.

The genes are TRBV7-9 and TRBJ2-7; 8 bases are shared with TRBD2. Germline values: CDR1 SEHNR, CDR2 FQNEAQ (reference sequence). The V gene end was trimmed by 3 bases and the J gene end by 1 base; junction bases not matched to a gene: 5. The CDR3 has 15 residues. The CDR3: CASSFPTGGSYEQYF. CDR3 sequence (DNA): TGTGCCAGCAGCTTTCCAACGGGAGGGTCCTACGAGCAGTACTTC.

Regarding this clone: Other DNA variants within this sample encode the same CDR3. The chain has TRBV7-9 and TRBJ2-1; D call uncertain. The CDR3 loop spans 11 amino acids. Germline V CDR1 and CDR2: SEHNR, FQNEAQ (reference sequence). V gave up 3 bases and J gave up 9 bases, with 6 bases separating them. The CDR3 spells CASSLGFEQFF. The DNA of the CDR3 is TGTGCCAGCAGCTTGGGCTTTGAGCAGTTCTTC.

The chain carries TRBV29-1 and TRBJ2-5; D tentatively fits TRBD1 or TRBD2 (5 bases each). The closer fit of TRBJ2-7 to the DNA end suggests the J call may be wrong. CDR1 is SQVTM, CDR2 ANQGSEA, per germline. This CDR3 is built from 13 residues. This chain's CDR3 is CSGSNGAGYEQYF. The CDR3 DNA reads as TGCAGCGGTTCTAACGGGGCTGGCTACGAGCAGTACTTC.

The gene calls are TRBV25-1 and TRBJ2-7; 7 nucleotides agree with TRBD1. Germline values: CDR1 MGHDK, CDR2 SYGVNS. Trimming took 4 bases from V and 3 from J; bases not matched to a gene: 6. The CDR3 has 14 amino acids. Here the CDR3 reads CASSVGQFVYEQYF. CDR3 nucleotide sequence: TGTGCCAGCAGTGTGGGACAGTTTGTCTACGAGCAGTACTTC.

The chain recombines TRBV7-9 with TRBJ1-2, with 7 bases matching TRBD1. This CDR3 has 15 residues. CDR1 SEHNR and CDR2 FQNEAQ come from the germline V gene (reference sequence). Unmatched junction bases numbered 14, after V lost 5 bases and J lost 8 bases. The CDR3 DNA is TGTGCCAGCAGCGGACGCTTACAGGGGAATGCCGGCTACACCTTC. It encodes CASSGRLQGNAGYTF.

The chain links TRBV6-1 to TRBJ2-3; D is tentatively TRBD1 or TRBD2 (5 bases each). The germline gives CDR1 MNHNS, CDR2 SASEGT. The CDR3 is 15 residues long. With 7 bases removed from V and 1 base from J, the gap between germline ends came to 15 bases. CDR3 residues: CASTTRGVGTDTQYF. The CDR3 DNA follows: TGTGCCAGCACCACGCGAGGGGTTGGCACAGATACGCAGTATTTT.

A word on this clone: Other nucleotide sequences in the sample specify the same CDR3. This chain connects TRBV28 to TRBJ2-7, with 7 bases identical to TRBD1. The length of the CDR3 is 16 residues. Trimming removed 2 bases from V and 0 bases from J; junction bases left unmatched: 7. The V gene's germline CDR1 is MDHEN and CDR2 SYDVKM. CDR3 DNA sequence: TGTGCCAGCAGTTTACTAGGGGGCCCAAGCTCCTACGAGCAGTACTTC. It specifies CASSLLGGPSSYEQYF.